The T cell receptor beta chain under discussion was sequenced for a study of control samples from healthy donors and cancer patients. Trimming removed 6 bases at V and 4 bases at J, with 15 bases between. The CDR3 spans 14 residues. CDR1 and CDR2 (germline): MNHEY, SVGEGT. TCRdb keeps only in-frame clones here, not all; method: immunoSEQ multiplex PCR. The table shows under 100,000 clones, with about 89% occurring only once. Sequencing was done on a sample of PBMCs. This receptor was obtained from a woman in her forties or fifties with colorectal cancer. This chain uses TRBV6-2 or TRBV6-3 with TRBJ1-2; D perhaps matches TRBD1 (6 bases). CDR3 sequence (DNA): TGTGCCAGCAGCCCGGAGGGGGTGGTCTATGGCTACACCTTC. It encodes CASSPEGVVYGYTF.